The TCR beta chain under discussion was sequenced for a study of tissue T cells after allogeneic stem cell transplantation. TCRbeta CDR3 was sequenced at survey depth with template counts. Sequenced by immunoSEQ multiplex PCR; TCRdb stores in-frame clones only, minus some. The repertoire holds 3,000 to 4,000 clones, with around half as singletons. Remarks on this clone: The gene names given are mouse names. The read terminates 1 residue before the CDR3 end, so the remaining end is supplied by the germline J gene.

Germline V lookup: CDR1 SNHLY, CDR2 FYNGKV (reference sequence). V lost 6 bases and J lost 3, with 6 bases in between. This CDR3 contains 13 residues. Time point specified: mouse harvest day 14 after allogeneic transplant. Each mouse received 10^7 T-cell-depleted marrow cells plus 10^6 splenic CD5+ T cells by tail vein. Mice had MHC-mismatched B6 into BALB/c GVHD, sampled day 7 or 14. The receptor comes from a female BALB/c mouse given C57BL/6 T cells with graft-versus-host disease after an allogeneic hematopoietic cell transplant. This chain connects TRBV3 to TRBJ1-6; D perhaps matches TRBD1 (6 bases). TRBJ1-6 is labeled an ORF, and its function is uncertain. Sequencing was performed on gut tissue. Partial CDR3 DNA: TGTGCCAGCAGACAGGGCTATAATTCGCCCCTCTAC. Translation gives CASRQGYNSPLY. The CDR3, in full, reads CASRQGYNSPLYF.